This TCR beta chain was sequenced for a study of T cells in Graves' hyperthyroidism and ophthalmopathy. General observations from the study: Blood samples included most of the expanded thyroid clonotypes exceeding 0.001.

This clonotype has just a few counts. Its antigen is currently unknown. What was amplified from RNA transcripts were TCR beta CDR3 regions. Primed by the HTBI set, a first-round RT-PCR was run on the TCR CDR3. TCRdb processed the multiplex PCR reads anew with MiXCR; each CDR3 protein has one entry. The sample lists roughly 330,000 distinct CDR3 sequences, around 17% occurring once. The CDR3 totals 12 residues. CDR1 is MNHNS, CDR2 SASEGT, per germline. V was trimmed by 6 bases and J by 8 bases, leaving 11 bases between them. The authors deemed Graves' hyperthyroidism stable absent ophthalmopathy progression within 18 months. Recently diagnosed hyperthyroidism of less than 2 months' duration affected patients aged 18 to 65.

The chain combines TRBV6-1 with TRBJ1-3; D is unresolved. This TCR derives from a man aged 25-40 years with Graves' hyperthyroidism. Sequencing used blood. The CDR3 DNA reads as TGTGCCAGCAGCAAAGGGCGAGACACCATATATTTT. This sequence encodes CASSKGRDTIYF.